The 17 T cell receptor beta chains reported below all come from one sample, sequenced in a study of control samples from healthy donors and cancer patients. Sequenced by immunoSEQ multiplex PCR; TCRdb stores in-frame clones only, minus some. The sample lists approximately 160,000 clones; 85% to 95% were seen once. The material sequenced was blood. Receptors originate from a woman aged 18-30 years in good health.

The chain combines TRBV6-5 with TRBJ1-2; perhaps TRBD1 as D (5 bases). CDR3 size: 12 residues. The V gene's germline CDR1 is MNHEY and CDR2 SVGAGI. Trimming took off 4 bases at V and 10 bases at J, with 13 bases between the two ends. CDR3 bases: TGTGCCAGCAGTTTCCACGGGGCCTTCTACACCTTC. This codes for CASSFHGAFYTF.

This chain links TRBV28 with TRBJ2-7, with D possibly being TRBD1 (6 bases). CDR1 MDHEN and CDR2 SYDVKM come from the germline V gene. The CDR3 totals 15 residues. Deletions cut 7 bases from V and 3 bases from J, with 19 bases between. This chain's CDR3 is CASKLYRDTYYEQYF. The CDR3 region has the DNA TGTGCCAGCAAACTGTACCGGGACACCTACTACGAGCAGTACTTC.

This chain connects TRBV5-1 to TRBJ1-2; 8 bases align to TRBD1. Trimming removed 1 base from V and 7 bases from J; junction bases left unmatched: 9. The CDR3 loop spans 15 amino acids. Germline V lookup: CDR1 SGHRS, CDR2 YFSETQ. CDR3 amino acids: CASSLWPEQGGGYTF. DNA for the CDR3: TGCGCCAGCAGCTTGTGGCCCGAACAGGGGGGTGGCTACACCTTC.

The rearrangement links TRBV29-1 to TRBJ2-3, with D perhaps matching TRBD2 (6 bases). The CDR3 spans 14 residues. Trimming removed 8 bases at V and 0 bases at J, with 15 bases between. Germline V gene data show CDR1 as SQVTM and CDR2 as ANQGSEA. For the CDR3, the DNA is TGCAGCTCCCGGGGACTTACTAGCACAGATACGCAGTATTTT. Encoded protein: CSSRGLTSTDTQYF.

The rearrangement links TRBV20-1 to TRBJ1-1; D not certain. V lost 3 bases and J lost 1, with 9 bases in between. There are 13 residues in the CDR3. Germline CDR1 and CDR2: DFQATT and SNEGSKA (reference sequence). The CDR3 sequence: CSASWTENTEAFF. DNA for the CDR3: TGCAGTGCTAGTTGGACTGAGAACACTGAAGCTTTCTTT.

V gene TRBV7-9 combines with J gene TRBJ1-2; D ambiguous. Looked up from germline, CDR1 is SEHNR and CDR2 is FQNEAQ (reference sequence). This CDR3 has 13 residues. Trimming cost V 3 bases and J 4 bases, with 9 bases left between them. The CDR3 here is CASSFRGPYGYTF. The CDR3 nucleotides read TGTGCCAGCAGCTTTCGGGGTCCCTATGGCTACACCTTC.

This chain joins TRBV2 and TRBJ1-2, with 7 bases matching TRBD1. With 6 bases clipped from V and 3 bases from J, the junction kept 10 bases outside the gene matches. This CDR3 is 15 amino acids long. The germline gives CDR1 SNHLY, CDR2 FYNNEI. Here the CDR3 reads CASRDGTAFDYGYTF. The CDR3 nucleotides read TGTGCCAGCAGGGATGGGACAGCCTTCGACTATGGCTACACCTTC.

This rearrangement joins TRBV11-3 to TRBJ1-3; D unresolved. Germline CDR1 and CDR2: SGHNT and YENEEA. V was trimmed by 0 bases and J by 6 bases, leaving 12 bases between them. There are 15 residues in the CDR3. CDR3: CASSLDPGWENTIYF. The CDR3 DNA follows: TGTGCCAGCAGCTTAGACCCGGGATGGGAAAACACCATATATTTT.

V is TRBV7-2 and J is TRBJ1-6; 7 bases line up with TRBD1. The V gene's germline CDR1 is SGHTA and CDR2 FQGNSA. Trimming removed 3 bases from V and 7 bases from J; junction bases left unmatched: 6. This CDR3 spans 15 amino acids. The CDR3 spells CASSFGDRRNSPLHF. CDR3 bases: TGTGCCAGCAGCTTTGGGGACAGAAGAAATTCACCCCTCCACTTT. Filled out from reference TRBV7-2 and TRBJ1-6, the complete variable domain reads GAGVSQSPSNKVTEKGKDVELRCDPISGHTALYWYRQSLGQGLEFLIYFQGNSAPDKSGLPSDRFSAERTGGSVSTLTIQRTQQEDSAVYLCASSFGDRRNSPLHFGNGTRLTVT.

The chain has TRBV21-1 and TRBJ2-3; the DNA was not used to check the table's D call, TRBD2. TRBV21-1 counts as a pseudogene. The CDR3 is made up of 16 amino acids. CDR3 in DNA: TGTGCCAGCAGCTCCCGGGGGGGTCAGCGCACAGATACGCAGTATTTT. Its protein is CASSSRGGQRTDTQYF.

This chain connects TRBV5-1 to TRBJ1-3; D is uncertain. Germline CDR1 SGHRS, CDR2 YFSETQ. Trimming removed 1 base at V and 4 bases at J, with 18 bases between. There are 17 residues in the CDR3. Here the CDR3 reads CASSLTPVGSQGNTIYF. The CDR3, as DNA: TGCGCCAGCAGCTTGACCCCGGTGGGGAGCCAAGGAAACACCATATATTTT.

V usage is TRBV19 and J usage is TRBJ1-2; no firm D call. This CDR3 region has 12 residues. Trimming cost V 5 bases and J 2 bases, with 6 bases left between them. Germline CDR1 is LNHDA and CDR2 is SQIVND (reference sequence). CDR3 sequence reads: CASSLRNYGYTF. CDR3 sequence (DNA): TGTGCCAGTAGTCTAAGGAACTATGGCTACACCTTC.

The gene calls are TRBV11-2 and TRBJ1-4; no clear D gene. There are 13 residues in the CDR3. Trimming pared 4 bases from V and 10 bases from J, leaving 13 bases between. CDR1 is SGHAT and CDR2 is FQNNGV in the germline V gene. DNA of the CDR3: TGTGCCAGCAGCTCAGGTCCCAGAGCAAAACTGTTTTTT. Translating it yields CASSSGPRAKLFF. Complete variable domain (other parts from reference TRBV11-2 and TRBJ1-4): EAGVAQSPRYKIIEKRQSVAFWCNPISGHATLYWYQQILGQGPKLLIQFQNNGVVDDSQLPKDRFSAERLKGVDSTLKIQPAKLEDSAVYLCASSSGPRAKLFFGSGTQLSVL.

The V call is TRBV7-9, the J call TRBJ2-1, with D possibly matching TRBD1 (6 bases). Germline CDR1 reads SEHNR; CDR2 reads FQNEAQ (reference sequence). CDR3 length: 18 residues. V was shortened by 2 bases and J by 1 base, with 18 bases between the two germline ends. CDR3 in amino acids: CASSLNQHRVLSYNEQFF. CDR3 DNA: TGTGCCAGCAGCTTAAATCAACACAGGGTCCTATCCTACAATGAGCAGTTCTTC.

The chain has TRBV4-3 and TRBJ2-3; D is unclear. V lost 3 bases and J 1 base, leaving 11 bases between the germline ends. This CDR3 spans 15 amino acids. The germline CDR1 and CDR2 sequences are LGHNA and YSLEER. The CDR3: CASSQTRTRTDTQYF. In DNA, the CDR3 is TGCGCCAGCAGCCAGACGCGTACTCGCACAGATACGCAGTATTTT.

This clone was counted only a few times. The genes are TRBV10-1 and TRBJ1-2, with D unresolved. Per germline, CDR1 WNHNN and CDR2 SYGVQD (reference sequence). The V end was cut by 5 bases, the J end by 2 bases, with 9 bases between. The CDR3 has 13 residues. The CDR3 protein is CASSMSENYGYTF. The CDR3, as DNA: TGCGCCAGCAGTATGTCAGAGAACTATGGCTACACCTTC.

A single count supports this clone. The chain joins TRBV6-5 to TRBJ1-2, with TRBD1 as a possible D gene (6 bases). From germline, CDR1 is MNHEY and CDR2 SVGAGI. With 6 bases removed from V and 4 bases from J, the gap between germline ends came to 15 bases. The CDR3 runs 14 residues. The CDR3 sequence: CASSRQGQSYGYTF. The DNA for the CDR3 is TGTGCCAGCAGCCGCCAAGGACAGTCCTATGGCTACACCTTC.